These 10 T cell receptor beta chains originate from one sample sequenced in a study of blood T cell repertoires in COVID-19. Here immunoSEQ multiplex PCR was the method, and the copy in TCRdb shows in-frame clones only, minus some. The sample includes around 25,000 clones, about nine tenths of them seen just once. Sequenced input: peripheral blood. These receptors originate from an older man with acute or convalescent COVID-19.

The gene calls are TRBV6-1 and TRBJ1-1; D unclear. The CDR3 extends over 13 amino acids. Germline CDR1 MNHNS, CDR2 SASEGT. V dropped 3 bases and J dropped 8 bases, with 13 bases sitting between them. The CDR3 sequence is CASSDDNSGEAFF. CDR3 nucleotide sequence: TGTGCCAGCAGTGACGACAATTCGGGGGAAGCTTTCTTT.

This chain joins TRBV5-6 and TRBJ1-5, with a weak D call TRBD1 (6 bases). Germline-derived CDR1 and CDR2 are SGHDT and YYEEEE. This CDR3 comprises 15 residues. The germline V and J ends were trimmed by 3 bases and 5 bases, with 15 bases remaining between them. Written as DNA, the CDR3 is TGTGCCAGCAGCTCTACAGGGAACCCCGATCAGCCCCAGCATTTT. Translated, it gives CASSSTGNPDQPQHF.

This chain connects TRBV24-1 to TRBJ2-7; TRBD2 might be the D (7 bases). This CDR3 spans 15 amino acids. Looked up from germline, CDR1 is KGHDR and CDR2 is SFDVKD. V was cut by 5 bases and J by 2 bases, with 15 bases left in between. The CDR3 DNA sequence: TGTGCCACCAGTGCGGGGGGCAGTAGGACCTACGAGCAGTACTTC. Translation gives CATSAGGSRTYEQYF.

Only one count was recorded for this clone. CDR3 sequence: CASRKGTVSGNTIYF. CDR3 nucleotides: TGTGCCAGCAGAAAAGGGACAGTCTCTGGAAACACCATATATTTT. The chain joins TRBV6-5 to TRBJ1-3, with TRBD1 matching 7 bases. The CDR3 is made up of 15 amino acids. After removal of 6 bases from V and 0 bases from J, the junction contained 5 bases not matched to a gene. The germline V gene has CDR1 MNHEY and CDR2 SVGAGI.

V gene TRBV7-6 combines with J gene TRBJ2-3, with a possible D match to TRBD1 (5 bases). CDR3 length: 13 amino acids. The V gene lost 6 bases and the J gene lost 5 bases, with 12 bases spanning the gap. Looked up from germline, CDR1 is SGHVS and CDR2 is FNYEAQ. The CDR3 nucleotides read TGTGCCAGCAGTTTGGGGCCCGGAGATACGCAGTATTTT. It codes for CASSLGPGDTQYF.

This clone was counted a single time. V and J are TRBV5-1 and TRBJ2-1; TRBD1 matches at 10 bases. Germline CDR1 SGHRS, CDR2 YFSETQ. CDR3 length: 15 amino acids. The trim removed 0 bases at V and 7 bases at J, leaving 4 bases unmatched. The CDR3 reads CASSLAGTGVNEQFF. The CDR3 DNA is TGCGCCAGCAGCTTGGCCGGGACAGGGGTGAATGAGCAGTTCTTC.

This clone was seen once. The rearrangement links TRBV7-8 to TRBJ2-1; TRBD1 matches at 7 bases. This CDR3 region has 15 residues. Germline assignment: CDR1 SGHVS and CDR2 FQNEAQ. Trimming cost V 8 bases and J 1 base; bases outside gene matches: 8. The CDR3 DNA reads TGTGCCAGCTCGTTTTCGGGACAGTCCTACAATGAGCAGTTCTTC. It codes for CASSFSGQSYNEQFF.

V usage is TRBV5-6 and J usage is TRBJ2-5, with D maybe TRBD1 (5 bases). Deletions cut 0 bases from V and 0 bases from J, with 15 bases between. The CDR3 contains 17 residues. Germline lookup yields CDR1 SGHDT and CDR2 YYEEEE. The CDR3 here is CASSLVRQGRYQETQYF. The CDR3 DNA reads as TGTGCCAGCAGCTTGGTTCGGCAGGGTCGGTACCAAGAGACCCAGTACTTC.

The CDR3 region has the DNA TGTGCCAGCAGCCCGGGACAGGGTGTCGACGAGCAGTACTTC. It codes for CASSPGQGVDEQYF. The chain combines TRBV3-1 (or the pseudogene TRBV3-2) with TRBJ2-7, with TRBD1 identical over 9 bases. CDR3 length: 14 residues. J lost 5 bases, V lost 4 bases, and 6 bases had no gene match. The germline gives CDR1 LGHDT, CDR2 YNNKEL (reference sequence).

The rearrangement uses TRBV19 and TRBJ2-5; D is uncertain. Trimming removed 4 bases at V and 4 bases at J, with 10 bases between. The germline V gene encodes CDR1 LNHDA and CDR2 SQIVND (reference sequence). CDR3 length: 13 residues. The chain's CDR3 is CASSSGPGETQYF. The CDR3 DNA is TGTGCCAGTAGTAGTGGTCCAGGAGAGACCCAGTACTTC.